This is a list of T cell receptor beta chains from one sample in a study of a mutant IDH1 vaccine in newly diagnosed glioma. Sequenced by immunoSEQ multiplex PCR; TCRdb stores in-frame clones only, minus some. Among around 50,000 clones listed, approximately 84% were seen once. What these receptors recognize is not known. The specimen was PBMCs, collected from a glioma patient whose treatment included an IDH1 peptide vaccine. Every receptor here comes from a woman aged 25-40 years with glioma. Some clones in this sample may be carry-over from other donors' samples. The CDR3 runs from the conserved cysteine through the conserved F or W. Clone size is not always given. Where it is, it says once, few, many or a class for expanded clones.

>NA|TRBV9|15|TRBJ1-5
CASSVAGTSNQPQHF
>NA|TRBV10-2|14|TRBJ2-3
CASTPLGAADTQYF
>NA|TRBV7-6|13|TRBJ2-7
CASSLPTGYEQYF
>NA|TRBV4-1|15|TRBJ1-5
CASSLTGYSNQPQHF
>NA|TRBV6-5|13|TRBJ2-3
CASSYGGADTQYF
>NA|TRBV10-3|11|TRBJ2-7
CAIKVGWEQYF
>NA|TRBV5-1|15|TRBJ1-5
CASSSTGLSNQPQHF
>NA|TRBV6-5|14|TRBJ2-3
CASSRPNDEDTQYF
>once|TRBV7-8|16|TRBJ2-2
CASSLVAGRGTGELFF
>NA|TRBV29-1|13|TRBJ1-2
CSVAGGRTYGYTF
>NA|TRBV6-6|14|TRBJ2-5
CASRRDLVQETQYF
>NA|TRBV15|13|TRBJ1-1
CATSRDQDREAFF
>NA|TRBV7-6|13|TRBJ2-1
CASSLSGYNEQFF
>NA|TRBV11-3|17|TRBJ2-7
CASSPYLAGGGSYEQYF
>NA|TRBV4-1|17|TRBJ2-5
CASSQEGGTGSQETQYF
>NA|TRBV2|16|TRBJ2-2
CASSPPSLLAPGELFF
>NA|TRBV2|9|TRBJ1-1
CASYTEAFF
>NA|TRBV25-1|13|TRBJ1-2
CASRDGQNYGYTF
>few|TRBV4-1|16|TRBJ1-1
CASSQMGQSLRAEAFF
>NA|TRBV27|11|TRBJ2-5
CASGPQETQYF
>few|TRBV6-5|15|TRBJ2-4
CASSPDNLLKNIQYF
>NA|TRBV7-9|13|TRBJ2-7
CASSPLSSYEQYF
>NA|TRBV6-1|15|TRBJ1-1
CASSEVGQGAGEAFF
>NA|TRBV28|12|TRBJ1-5
CASSLLGQPQHF
>NA|TRBV6-1|15|TRBJ2-7
CASSERLPRAGEQYF
>NA|TRBV19|15|TRBJ1-3
CASSIDGRPGNTIYF
>NA|TRBV6-6|12|TRBJ2-5
CASRDSMETQYF
>NA|TRBV6-5|16|TRBJ1-5
CASSYSRRVGDQPQHF
>NA|TRBV14|18|TRBJ2-7
CASSQEWCGRAICDEQYF
>NA|TRBV5-6|16|TRBJ1-3
CASSWVGDTSGNTIYF
>NA|TRBV6-1|16|TRBJ2-1
CASSAVVAMSGSEQFF